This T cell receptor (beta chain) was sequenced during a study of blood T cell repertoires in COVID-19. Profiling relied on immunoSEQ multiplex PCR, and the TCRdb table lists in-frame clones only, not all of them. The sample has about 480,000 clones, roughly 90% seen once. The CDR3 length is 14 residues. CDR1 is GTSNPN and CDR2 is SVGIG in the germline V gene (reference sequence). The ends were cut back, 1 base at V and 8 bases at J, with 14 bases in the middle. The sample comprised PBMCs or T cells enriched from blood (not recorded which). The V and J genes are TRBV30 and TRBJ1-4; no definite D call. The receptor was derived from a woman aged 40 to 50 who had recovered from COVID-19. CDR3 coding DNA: TGTGCCTGGAGTGGTTGGACTGGGAGCGAAAAACTGTTTTTT. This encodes CAWSGWTGSEKLFF.